What follows is one T cell receptor (beta chain) and its context. The germline CDR1 and CDR2 sequences are SEHNR and FQNEAQ (reference sequence). V was cut by 5 bases and J by 10 bases, with 12 bases left in between. The CDR3 has 12 amino acids. This entry belongs to a study of blood T cell repertoires in COVID-19. As handled by the study authors: Amplified reference gene primers provided the basis for estimating nucleated cell counts. Some clones are missing from TCRdb's copy, which holds only in-frame ones; the method was immunoSEQ multiplex PCR. V and J calls and clone size are those listed in that table; D and trimming were worked out from the DNA. There are about 62,000 clones in the sample; more than 80% occur only once, and 1% to 1.5% lies in the top ten.

This TCR derives from an elderly woman with acute or convalescent COVID-19. J is TRBJ2-1 and V is TRBV7-9; D is uncertain. The sequenced sample consisted of peripheral blood. DNA for the CDR3: TGTGCCAGCAGCCCAAAGCAAAGCGAGCAGTTCTTC. It codes for CASSPKQSEQFF.